This TCR beta chain stems from a study of Graves' ophthalmopathy and Graves' hyperthyroidism. General observations from the study: Ophthalmopathy progression was predicted with 55% to 71% sensitivity and 72.22% specificity.

The sample holds a few counts of this clonotype. Its specificity is not known. RNA transcripts were the template, and TCR beta CDR3 regions were amplified from them. Second-round multiplex PCR came after a first-round RT-PCR that employed HTBI primers. TCRdb independently ran MiXCR on the multiplex PCR reads; one entry per CDR3 protein. The sample includes about 1.1 million distinct CDR3 sequences, 36% of them seen just once. The CDR3 totals 16 residues. Trimming left V 4 bases short and J 8 bases short, with 22 bases between. Per the germline V gene, CDR1 is SGDLS and CDR2 is YYNGEE. The rearrangement uses TRBV9 and TRBJ1-3; D is undetermined. The source of this sequence is an adult man with Graves' hyperthyroidism. Sequencing was carried out using peripheral blood or thyroid tissue (not recorded which). Written as DNA, the CDR3 is TGTGCCAGCAGCCCCGGTCAGTCGCCCTGGCTGGACACCATATATTTT. Its protein is CASSPGQSPWLDTIYF.